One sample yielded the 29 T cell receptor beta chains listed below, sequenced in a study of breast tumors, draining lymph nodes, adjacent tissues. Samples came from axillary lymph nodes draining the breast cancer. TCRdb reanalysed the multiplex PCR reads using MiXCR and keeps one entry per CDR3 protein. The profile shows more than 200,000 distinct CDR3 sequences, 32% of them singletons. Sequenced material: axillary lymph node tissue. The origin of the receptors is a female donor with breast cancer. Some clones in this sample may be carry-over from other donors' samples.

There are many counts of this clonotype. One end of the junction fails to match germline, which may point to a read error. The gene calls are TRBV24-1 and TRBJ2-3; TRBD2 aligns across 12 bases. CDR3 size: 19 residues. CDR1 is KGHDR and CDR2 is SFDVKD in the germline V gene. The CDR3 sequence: CATSDLKPGTSGYTDTRYF. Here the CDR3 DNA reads TGTGCCACCAGTGATTTGAAGCCCGGGACTAGCGGGTACACAGATACGCGGTATTTT.

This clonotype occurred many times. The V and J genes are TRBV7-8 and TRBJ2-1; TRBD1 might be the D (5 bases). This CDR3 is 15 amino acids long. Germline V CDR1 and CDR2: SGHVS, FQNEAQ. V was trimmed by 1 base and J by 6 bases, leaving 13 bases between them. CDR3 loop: CASSLGTRVANEQFF. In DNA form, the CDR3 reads TGTGCCAGCAGCTTAGGTACCAGGGTCGCCAATGAGCAGTTCTTC.

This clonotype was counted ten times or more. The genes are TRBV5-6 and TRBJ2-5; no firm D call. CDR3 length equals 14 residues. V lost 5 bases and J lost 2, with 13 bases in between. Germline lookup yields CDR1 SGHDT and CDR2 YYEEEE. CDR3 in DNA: TGTGCCAGCAGTCACTGGGCAGGACAAGAGACCCAGTACTTC. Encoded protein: CASSHWAGQETQYF.

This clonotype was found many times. CDR3 sequence reads: CASRYRQGNQPQHF. The CDR3 DNA sequence: TGTGCCAGCAGGTATAGACAGGGCAATCAGCCCCAGCATTTT. V usage is TRBV6-5 and J usage is TRBJ1-5, with TRBD1 as a possible D gene (6 bases). V dropped 6 bases and J dropped 2 bases, with 11 bases sitting between them. The germline V gene has CDR1 MNHEY and CDR2 SVGAGI. There are 14 residues in the CDR3.

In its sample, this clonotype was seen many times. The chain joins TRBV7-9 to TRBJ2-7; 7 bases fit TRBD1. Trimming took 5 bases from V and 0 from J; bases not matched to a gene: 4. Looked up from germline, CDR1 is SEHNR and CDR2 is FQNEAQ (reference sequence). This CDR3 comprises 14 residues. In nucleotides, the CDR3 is TGTGCCAGCAGCATGACAGGGAGCTCCTACGAGCAGTACTTC. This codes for CASSMTGSSYEQYF.

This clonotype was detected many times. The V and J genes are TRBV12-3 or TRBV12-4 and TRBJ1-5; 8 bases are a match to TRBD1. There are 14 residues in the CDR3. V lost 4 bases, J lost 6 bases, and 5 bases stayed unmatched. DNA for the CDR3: TGTGCCAGCAGTTCTCAGGGGACAGGTCAGCCCCAGCATTTT. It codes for CASSSQGTGQPQHF.

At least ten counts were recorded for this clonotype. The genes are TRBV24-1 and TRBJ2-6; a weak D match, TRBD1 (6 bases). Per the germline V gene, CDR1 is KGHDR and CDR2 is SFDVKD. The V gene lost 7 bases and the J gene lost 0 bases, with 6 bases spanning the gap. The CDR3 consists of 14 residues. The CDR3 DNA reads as TGTGCCACCAGGGACAGCTCTGGGGCCAACGTCCTGACTTTC. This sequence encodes CATRDSSGANVLTF.

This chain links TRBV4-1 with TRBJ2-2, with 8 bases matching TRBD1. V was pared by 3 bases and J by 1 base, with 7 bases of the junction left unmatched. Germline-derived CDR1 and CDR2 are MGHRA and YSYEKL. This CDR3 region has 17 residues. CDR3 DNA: TGCGCCAGCAGCCATAGGCCCGGGACAGGGAACACCGGGGAGCTGTTTTTT. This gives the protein CASSHRPGTGNTGELFF.

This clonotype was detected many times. CDR3 region: CASSRRQGSEQFF. CDR3 coding DNA: TGTGCCAGCAGCCGGAGACAGGGCAGTGAGCAGTTCTTC. The V gene is TRBV7-8, the J gene TRBJ2-1; 7 bases agree with TRBD1. The trim removed 5 bases at V and 9 bases at J, leaving 7 bases unmatched. The germline V gene has CDR1 SGHVS and CDR2 FQNEAQ. This CDR3 has 13 residues.

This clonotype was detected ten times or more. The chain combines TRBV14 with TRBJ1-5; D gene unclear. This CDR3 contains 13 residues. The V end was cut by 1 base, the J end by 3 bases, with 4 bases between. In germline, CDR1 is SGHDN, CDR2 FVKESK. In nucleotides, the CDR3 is TGTGCCAGCAGCCAAGCATTCAATCAGCCCCAGCATTTT. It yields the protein CASSQAFNQPQHF.

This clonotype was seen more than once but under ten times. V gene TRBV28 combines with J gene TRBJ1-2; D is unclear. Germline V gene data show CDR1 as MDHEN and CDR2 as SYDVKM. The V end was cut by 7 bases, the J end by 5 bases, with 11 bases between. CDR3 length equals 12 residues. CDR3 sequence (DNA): TGTGCCAGCACTACCACAGTATATGGCTACACCTTC. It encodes CASTTTVYGYTF.

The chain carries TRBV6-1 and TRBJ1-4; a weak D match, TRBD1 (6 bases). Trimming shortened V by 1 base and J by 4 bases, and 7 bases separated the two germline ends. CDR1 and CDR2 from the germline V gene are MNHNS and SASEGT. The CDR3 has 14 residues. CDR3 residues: CASSEGGGNEKLFF. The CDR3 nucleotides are TGTGCCAGCAGTGAAGGAGGGGGTAATGAAAAACTGTTTTTT.

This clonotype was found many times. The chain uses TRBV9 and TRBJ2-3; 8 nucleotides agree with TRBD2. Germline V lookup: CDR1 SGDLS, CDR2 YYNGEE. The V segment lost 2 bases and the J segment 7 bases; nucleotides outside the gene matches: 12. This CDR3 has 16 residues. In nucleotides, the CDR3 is TGTGCCAGCAGCGTCTCAGCGGGAGAGTTTGGGAATACGCAGTATTTT. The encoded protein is CASSVSAGEFGNTQYF.

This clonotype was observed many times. The CDR3 loop is CASSSRHGPQHF. The CDR3 DNA is TGTGCCAGCAGCTCACGACACGGGCCCCAGCATTTT. The chain links TRBV3-1 to TRBJ1-5; unclear D gene. The V end lost 5 bases, the J end lost 9 bases, and 11 bases lay between the germline ends. The CDR3 extends over 12 amino acids. Germline V gives CDR1 LGHDT, CDR2 YNNKEL (reference sequence).

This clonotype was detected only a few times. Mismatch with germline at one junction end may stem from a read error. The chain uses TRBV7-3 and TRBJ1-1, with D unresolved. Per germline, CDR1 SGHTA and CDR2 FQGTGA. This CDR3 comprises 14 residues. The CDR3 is CASSVDGLNTEAFF. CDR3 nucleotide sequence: TGTGCTAGCAGCGTAGACGGACTGAACACTGAAGCTTTCTTT.

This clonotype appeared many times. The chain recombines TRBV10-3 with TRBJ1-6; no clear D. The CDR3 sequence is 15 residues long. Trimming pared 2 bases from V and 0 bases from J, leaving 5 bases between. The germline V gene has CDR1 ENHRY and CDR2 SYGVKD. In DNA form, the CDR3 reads TGTGCCATCAGTGAGGGGAGCTCCTATAATTCACCCCTCCACTTT. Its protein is CAISEGSSYNSPLHF.

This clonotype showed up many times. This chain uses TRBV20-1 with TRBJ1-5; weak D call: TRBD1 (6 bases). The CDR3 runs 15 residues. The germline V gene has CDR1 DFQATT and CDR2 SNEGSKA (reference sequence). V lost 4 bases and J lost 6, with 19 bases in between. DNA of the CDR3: TGCAGTGCTATAACGCCACAGGGTCCCTCTCAGCCCCAGCATTTT. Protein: CSAITPQGPSQPQHF.

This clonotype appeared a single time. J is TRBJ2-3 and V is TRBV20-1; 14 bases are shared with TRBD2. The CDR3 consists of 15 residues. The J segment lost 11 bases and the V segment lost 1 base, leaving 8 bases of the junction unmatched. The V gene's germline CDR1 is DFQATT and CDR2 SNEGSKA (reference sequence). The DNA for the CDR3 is TGCAGTGCTAGAGGCGGGACTAGCGGGAGCAATGAGCAGTATTTT. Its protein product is CSARGGTSGSNEQYF.

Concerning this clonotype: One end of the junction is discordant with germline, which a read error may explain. The DNA of the CDR3 is TGTGCCAGCAGGGAAGGGAACTCTGGGGCCAACGTCCTGACTTTC. Its translation is CASREGNSGANVLTF. The V and J genes are TRBV6-1 and TRBJ2-6; no reliable D call. CDR1 MNHNS and CDR2 SASEGT come from the germline V gene. The length of the CDR3 is 15 residues.

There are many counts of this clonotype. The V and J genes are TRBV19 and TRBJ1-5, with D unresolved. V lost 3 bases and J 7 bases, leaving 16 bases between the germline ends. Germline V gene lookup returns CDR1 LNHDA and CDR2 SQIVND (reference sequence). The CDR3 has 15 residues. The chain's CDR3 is CASSISRGPRQPQHF. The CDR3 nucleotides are TGTGCCAGTAGTATTAGCCGCGGGCCGCGCCAGCCCCAGCATTTT.

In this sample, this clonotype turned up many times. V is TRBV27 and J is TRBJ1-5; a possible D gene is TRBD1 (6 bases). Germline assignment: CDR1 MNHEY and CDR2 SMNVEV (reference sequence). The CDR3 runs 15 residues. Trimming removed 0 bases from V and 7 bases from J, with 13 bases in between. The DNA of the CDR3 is TGTGCCAGCAGTTTATCGTTCGGGGGCGGGCAGCCCCAGCATTTT. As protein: CASSLSFGGGQPQHF.

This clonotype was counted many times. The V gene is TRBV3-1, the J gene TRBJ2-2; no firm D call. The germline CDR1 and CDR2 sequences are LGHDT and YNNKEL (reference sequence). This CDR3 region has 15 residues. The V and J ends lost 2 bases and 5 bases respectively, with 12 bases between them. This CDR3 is CASSQFGVRTGELFF. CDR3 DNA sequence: TGTGCCAGCAGCCAATTTGGAGTAAGGACCGGGGAGCTGTTTTTT.

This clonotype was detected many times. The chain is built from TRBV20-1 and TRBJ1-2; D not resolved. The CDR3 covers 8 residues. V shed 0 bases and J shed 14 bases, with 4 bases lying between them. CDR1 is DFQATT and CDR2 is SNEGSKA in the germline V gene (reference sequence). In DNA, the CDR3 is TGCAGTGCTAGAGATGGTACCTTC. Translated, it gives CSARDGTF.

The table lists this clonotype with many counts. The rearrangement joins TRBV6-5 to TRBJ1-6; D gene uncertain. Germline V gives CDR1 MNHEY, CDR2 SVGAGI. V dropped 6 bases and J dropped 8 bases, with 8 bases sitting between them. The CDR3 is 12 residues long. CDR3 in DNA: TGTGCCAGCAGCCGTCCCGATTCACCCCTCCACTTT. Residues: CASSRPDSPLHF.

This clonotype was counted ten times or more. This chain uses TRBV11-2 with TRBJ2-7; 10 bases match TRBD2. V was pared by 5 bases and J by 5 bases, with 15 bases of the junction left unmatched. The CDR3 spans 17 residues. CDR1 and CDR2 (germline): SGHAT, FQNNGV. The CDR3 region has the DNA TGTGCCAGCAGCCACTTAGCGGGAGGTTTGGGGCTTGACGAGCAGTACTTC. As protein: CASSHLAGGLGLDEQYF.

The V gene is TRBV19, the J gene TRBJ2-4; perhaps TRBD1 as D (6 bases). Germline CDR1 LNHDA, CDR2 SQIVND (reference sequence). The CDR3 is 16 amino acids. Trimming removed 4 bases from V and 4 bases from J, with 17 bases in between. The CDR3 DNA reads TGTGCCAGTAGTACCGGACAGAGAACTATTAAAAACATTCAGTACTTC. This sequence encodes CASSTGQRTIKNIQYF.

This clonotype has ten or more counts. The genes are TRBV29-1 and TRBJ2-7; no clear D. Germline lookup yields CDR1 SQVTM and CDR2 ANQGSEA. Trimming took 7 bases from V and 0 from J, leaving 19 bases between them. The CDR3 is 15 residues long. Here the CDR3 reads CSAGGVSGPSYEQYF. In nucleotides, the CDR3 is TGCAGCGCTGGTGGGGTGTCGGGTCCCTCCTACGAGCAGTACTTC.

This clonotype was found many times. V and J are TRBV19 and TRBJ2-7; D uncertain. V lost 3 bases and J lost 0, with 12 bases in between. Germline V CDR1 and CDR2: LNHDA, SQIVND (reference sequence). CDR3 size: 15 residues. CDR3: CASSISPASSYEQYF. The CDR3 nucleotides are TGTGCCAGTAGTATCTCTCCGGCCTCCTCCTACGAGCAGTACTTC.

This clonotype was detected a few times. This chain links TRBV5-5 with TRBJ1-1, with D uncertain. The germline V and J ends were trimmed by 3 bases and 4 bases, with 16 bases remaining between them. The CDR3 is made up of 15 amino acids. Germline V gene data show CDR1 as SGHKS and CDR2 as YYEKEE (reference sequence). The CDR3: CASSSQVRGGTEAFF. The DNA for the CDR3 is TGTGCCAGCAGCTCCCAGGTCCGGGGTGGCACTGAAGCTTTCTTT.